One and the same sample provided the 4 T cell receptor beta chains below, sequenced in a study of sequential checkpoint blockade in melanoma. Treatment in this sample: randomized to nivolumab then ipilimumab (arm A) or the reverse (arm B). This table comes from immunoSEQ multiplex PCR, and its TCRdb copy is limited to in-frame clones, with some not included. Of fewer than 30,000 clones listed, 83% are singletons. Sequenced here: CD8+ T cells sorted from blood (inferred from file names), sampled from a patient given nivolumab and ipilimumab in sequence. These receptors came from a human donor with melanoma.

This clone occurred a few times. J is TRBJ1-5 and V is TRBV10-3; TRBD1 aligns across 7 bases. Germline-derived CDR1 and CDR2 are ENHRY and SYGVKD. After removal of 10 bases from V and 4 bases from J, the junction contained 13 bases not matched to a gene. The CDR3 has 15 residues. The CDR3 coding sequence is TGTGCCACTACCGATACCGGGACAGTAAATCAGCCCCAGCATTTT. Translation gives CATTDTGTVNQPQHF.

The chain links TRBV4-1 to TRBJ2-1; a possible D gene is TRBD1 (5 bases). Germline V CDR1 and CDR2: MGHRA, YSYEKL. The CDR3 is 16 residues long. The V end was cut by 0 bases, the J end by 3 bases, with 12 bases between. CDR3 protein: CASSQDVTAVYNEQFF. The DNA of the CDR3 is TGCGCCAGCAGCCAAGATGTGACAGCCGTCTACAATGAGCAGTTCTTC.

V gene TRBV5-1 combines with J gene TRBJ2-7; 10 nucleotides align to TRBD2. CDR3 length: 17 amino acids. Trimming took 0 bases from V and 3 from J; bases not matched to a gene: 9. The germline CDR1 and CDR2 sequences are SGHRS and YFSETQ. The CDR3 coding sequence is TGCGCCAGCAGCTTGGAATCTAGCGGGAGTACCGGCTACGAGCAGTACTTC. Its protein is CASSLESSGSTGYEQYF.

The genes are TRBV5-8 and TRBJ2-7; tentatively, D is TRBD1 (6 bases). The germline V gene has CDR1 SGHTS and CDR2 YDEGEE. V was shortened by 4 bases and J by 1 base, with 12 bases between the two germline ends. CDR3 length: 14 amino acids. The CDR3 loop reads CASSRRGQSYEQYF. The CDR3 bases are TGTGCCAGCAGCAGGCGCGGACAGTCCTACGAGCAGTACTTC.